These 21 T cell receptor beta chains were all obtained from the same sample, sequenced in a study of shared clonotypes between healthy human individuals. Sequencing was performed with immunoSEQ multiplex PCR; in TCRdb, only in-frame clones are kept and a portion is missing. Found here are roughly 2,300,000 clones, 85% to 95% of them singletons; the top ten hold approximately 0.39%. Specimen: naive CD4+ T cells from PBMCs. Subset indicated: CD45RA+ positively selected. The source of these receptors is a man aged 18 to 29 in good health. Some clones in this sample may be carry-over from other donors' samples.

The DNA of the CDR3 is TGTGCCAGCAGCGTGACGGGCGCTAATGAAAAACTGTTTTTT. It translates to CASSVTGANEKLFF. This chain joins TRBV7-2 and TRBJ1-4; D remains ambiguous. This CDR3 comprises 14 residues. Germline CDR1 is SGHTA and CDR2 is FQGNSA. The germline V and J ends were trimmed by 5 bases and 3 bases, with 10 bases remaining between them.

This chain links TRBV6-5 with TRBJ2-7; TRBD2 matches at 7 bases. The CDR3 consists of 15 residues. The germline gives CDR1 MNHEY, CDR2 SVGAGI. V dropped 2 bases and J dropped 9; count of bases not matched to a gene: 13. In nucleotides, the CDR3 is TGTGCCAGCAGTTACCCGCGGGGGTCGGGCGGTGTGCAGTACTTC. Protein product: CASSYPRGSGGVQYF.

For this clone: Within the sample, other DNA sequences also encode this same CDR3. The rearrangement links TRBV6-5 to TRBJ1-5; weak D call: TRBD1 (6 bases). From germline, CDR1 is MNHEY and CDR2 SVGAGI. V dropped 0 bases and J dropped 7 bases, with 10 bases sitting between them. CDR3 length: 14 residues. This CDR3 reads CASSYSRGEQPQHF. CDR3 in DNA: TGTGCCAGCAGTTACTCCAGGGGTGAGCAGCCCCAGCATTTT.

Comment on this clone: Other DNA variants within this sample encode the same CDR3. This chain uses TRBV9 with TRBJ2-7; D uncertain. V was clipped by 0 bases and J by 3 bases, with 10 bases between them. The germline CDR1 and CDR2 sequences are SGDLS and YYNGEE. This CDR3 contains 14 residues. The CDR3 DNA is TGTGCCAGCAGCGTAGAAGCGAGCAGCTACGAGCAGTACTTC. Translating it yields CASSVEASSYEQYF.

This chain connects TRBV12-5 to TRBJ2-3; 10 positions agree with TRBD1. This CDR3 is built from 16 residues. The ends lost 6 bases at V and 1 base at J; junction bases unmatched: 7. The germline gives CDR1 LGHNT, CDR2 FRNRAP. The CDR3 sequence: CASGLDRGQRTDTQYF. The CDR3 nucleotides read TGTGCTAGTGGCCTCGACAGGGGGCAACGCACAGATACGCAGTATTTT. Drawing the rest from reference TRBV12-5 and TRBJ2-3, the complete variable domain is DARVTQTPRHKVTEMGQEVTMRCQPILGHNTVFWYRQTMMQGLELLAYFRNRAPLDDSGMPKDRFSAEMPDATLATLKIQPSEPRDSAVYFCASGLDRGQRTDTQYFGPGTRLTVL.

This clone showed up just once. The chain is built from TRBV9 and TRBJ2-3, with TRBD2 matching 7 bases. The CDR3 length is 15 residues. The trim removed 0 bases at V and 1 base at J, leaving 2 bases unmatched. Germline V lookup: CDR1 SGDLS, CDR2 YYNGEE. For the CDR3, the DNA is TGTGCCAGCAGCGTAGACGCGGGAGGCACAGATACGCAGTATTTT. It encodes CASSVDAGGTDTQYF.

V gene TRBV2 combines with J gene TRBJ1-5; the D gene is possibly TRBD1 (6 bases). V was shortened by 2 bases and J by 6 bases, with 11 bases between the two germline ends. The V gene's germline CDR1 is SNHLY and CDR2 FYNNEI. This CDR3 has 14 residues. The CDR3 DNA is TGTGCCAGCAGTGAATGGGACAACAGTCAGCCCCAGCATTTT. It encodes CASSEWDNSQPQHF.

Details on this clone: One junction end disagrees with the germline gene, perhaps due to a read error. Other nucleotide sequences in the sample specify the same CDR3. The gene calls are TRBV5-5 and TRBJ1-5; no definite D call. The CDR3 length is 14 residues. Per germline, CDR1 SGHKS and CDR2 YYEKEE (reference sequence). The CDR3 sequence is CASSLDRSNQPQHF. In DNA, the CDR3 is TGTGCCAGCAGTTTGGACCGAAGCAATCAGCCCCAGCATTTT.

About this clone itself: Other DNA variants within this sample encode the same CDR3. J is TRBJ2-5 and V is TRBV5-1; 10 bases are a match to TRBD2. CDR3 length equals 13 residues. CDR1 and CDR2 from the germline V gene are SGHRS and YFSETQ. The J segment lost 4 bases and the V segment lost 4 bases, leaving 1 base of the junction unmatched. The CDR3 sequence: CASSRLAGETQYF. In DNA, the CDR3 is TGCGCCAGCAGCAGACTAGCGGGAGAGACCCAGTACTTC.

The chain employs TRBV28 and TRBJ1-2; TRBD1 might be the D (5 bases). The CDR3 is 16 amino acids. CDR1 and CDR2 (germline): MDHEN, SYDVKM. V dropped 3 bases and J dropped 4 bases, with 18 bases sitting between them. The CDR3 loop is CASSFIGGNRGYGYTF. The CDR3, as DNA: TGTGCCAGCAGTTTTATTGGGGGGAATAGGGGCTATGGCTACACCTTC.

The V call is TRBV18, the J call TRBJ2-7; 8 positions agree with TRBD1. CDR1 is KGHSH and CDR2 is LQKENI in the germline V gene. This CDR3 has 15 residues. V lost 4 bases to trimming and J lost 6 bases; unmatched junction nucleotides: 11. The CDR3 protein is CASSLTTGQATEQYF. The CDR3 DNA is TGTGCCAGCTCACTCACGACGGGACAGGCGACCGAGCAGTACTTC.

This chain connects TRBV11-3 to TRBJ2-7, with a weak D call TRBD1 (6 bases). The V gene lost 0 bases and the J gene lost 5 bases, with 11 bases spanning the gap. This CDR3 contains 14 residues. Germline V gene data show CDR1 as SGHNT and CDR2 as YENEEA. CDR3 in DNA: TGTGCCAGCAGCTTAGACCAGGGGAGCAACGAGCAGTACTTC. It is translated as CASSLDQGSNEQYF.

V gene TRBV6-1 combines with J gene TRBJ2-1; 9 positions match TRBD2. The CDR3 is 16 residues long. The V gene end was trimmed by 2 bases and the J gene end by 8 bases; junction bases not matched to a gene: 10. Germline V gene sequence: CDR1 MNHNS, CDR2 SASEGT. The CDR3 is CASSEFMAGGSHEQFF. The CDR3 DNA reads as TGTGCCAGCAGTGAATTCATGGCGGGAGGGTCCCATGAGCAGTTCTTC.

This chain connects TRBV28 to TRBJ1-1, with D perhaps TRBD1 (6 bases). This CDR3 region has 16 residues. The V and J ends lost 5 bases and 4 bases respectively, with 20 bases between them. CDR1 is MDHEN, CDR2 SYDVKM, per germline. CDR3 sequence: CASSPGARGVGTEAFF. The CDR3 nucleotides are TGTGCCAGCAGTCCAGGGGCTCGGGGCGTGGGCACTGAAGCTTTCTTT.

The gene calls are TRBV7-2 and TRBJ1-4; D gene ambiguous. V was clipped by 1 base and J by 9 bases, with 12 bases between them. The germline CDR1 and CDR2 sequences are SGHTA and FQGNSA. The CDR3 consists of 14 residues. The CDR3 DNA follows: TGTGCCAGCAGCTTAGAGGTCGCGATACAAAAACTGTTTTTT. The encoded protein is CASSLEVAIQKLFF. The variable domain in full, completed from reference TRBV7-2 and TRBJ1-4, reads GAGVSQSPSNKVTEKGKDVELRCDPISGHTALYWYRQSLGQGLEFLIYFQGNSAPDKSGLPSDRFSAERTGGSVSTLTIQRTQQEDSAVYLCASSLEVAIQKLFFGSGTQLSVL.

The chain recombines TRBV7-2 with TRBJ1-2; D unclear. The germline V gene has CDR1 SGHTA and CDR2 FQGNSA. The CDR3 is 12 amino acids. V lost 3 bases and J lost 8, with 10 bases in between. This CDR3 is CASSLLLPGYTF. The CDR3 DNA follows: TGTGCCAGCAGCTTGCTCCTACCGGGCTACACCTTC. The complete variable domain, with remaining parts taken from reference TRBV7-2 and TRBJ1-2, reads GAGVSQSPSNKVTEKGKDVELRCDPISGHTALYWYRQSLGQGLEFLIYFQGNSAPDKSGLPSDRFSAERTGGSVSTLTIQRTQQEDSAVYLCASSLLLPGYTFGSGTRLTVV.

J is TRBJ1-1 and V is TRBV6-6; 8 positions agree with TRBD1. V lost 0 bases to trimming and J lost 11 bases; unmatched junction nucleotides: 5. This CDR3 comprises 13 residues. The V gene's germline CDR1 is MNHNY and CDR2 SVGAGI (reference sequence). In DNA form, the CDR3 reads TGTGCCAGCAGTTACTCGCGGACAGGGCTGGCTTTCTTT. Its protein product is CASSYSRTGLAFF.

The V call is TRBV7-3, the J call TRBJ2-1, with D possibly matching TRBD2 (5 bases). Trimming pared 0 bases from V and 8 bases from J, leaving 11 bases between. This CDR3 is built from 14 residues. Germline assignment: CDR1 SGHTA and CDR2 FQGTGA. CDR3 coding DNA: TGTGCCAGCAGCTTAACTTCTAGCATCGATGAGCAGTTCTTC. It specifies CASSLTSSIDEQFF.

The chain recombines TRBV9 with TRBJ2-7; TRBD1 or TRBD2 may be the D gene (5 bases each). The ends were cut back, 0 bases at V and 4 bases at J, with 11 bases in the middle. This CDR3 is built from 14 residues. Germline CDR1 SGDLS, CDR2 YYNGEE. The CDR3 spells CASSVDGAEYEQYF. In DNA, the CDR3 is TGTGCCAGCAGCGTAGACGGGGCAGAGTACGAGCAGTACTTC.

The chain links TRBV28 to TRBJ2-3; the D gene is possibly TRBD2 (6 bases). Trimming shortened V by 6 bases and J by 8 bases, and 15 bases separated the two germline ends. Germline loops: CDR1 MDHEN, CDR2 SYDVKM. The CDR3 contains 13 residues. The CDR3 is CASSQRRGFTQYF. The DNA of the CDR3 is TGTGCCAGCAGCCAACGTCGGGGGTTTACGCAGTATTTT.

This clone is a singleton in its sample. V usage is TRBV9 and J usage is TRBJ2-3; 10 bases map to TRBD1. This CDR3 contains 15 residues. CDR1 is SGDLS, CDR2 YYNGEE, per germline. J lost 5 bases, V lost 2 bases, and 5 bases had no gene match. The CDR3 sequence: CASSVTTGGRDTQYF. CDR3 coding DNA: TGTGCCAGCAGCGTGACGACAGGGGGCAGAGATACGCAGTATTTT.